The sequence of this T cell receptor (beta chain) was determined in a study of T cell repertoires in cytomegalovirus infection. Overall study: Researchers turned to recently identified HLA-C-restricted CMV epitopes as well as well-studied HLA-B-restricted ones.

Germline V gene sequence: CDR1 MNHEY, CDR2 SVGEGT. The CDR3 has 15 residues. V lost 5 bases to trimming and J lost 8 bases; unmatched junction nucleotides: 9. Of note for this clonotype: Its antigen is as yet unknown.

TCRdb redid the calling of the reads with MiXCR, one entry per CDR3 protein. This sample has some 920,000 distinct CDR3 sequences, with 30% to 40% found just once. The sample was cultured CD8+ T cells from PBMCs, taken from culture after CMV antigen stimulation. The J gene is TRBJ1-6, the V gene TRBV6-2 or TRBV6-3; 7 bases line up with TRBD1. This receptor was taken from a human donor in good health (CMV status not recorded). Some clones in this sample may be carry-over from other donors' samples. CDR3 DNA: TGTGCCAGCAGTCCACAGGGGCCGGTACATTCACCCCTCCACTTT. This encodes CASSPQGPVHSPLHF.